The 22 T cell receptor beta chains in this list originate from one sample, sequenced in a study of siplizumab effects on memory and regulatory T cells. Profiled with immunoSEQ multiplex PCR; TCRdb holds only in-frame clones, not every one. The sample records tens of thousands of clones, around 96% being singletons. Sequencing was carried out using naive CD8+ T cells sorted from blood. Receptor source: a human donor in good health.

This chain connects TRBV9 to TRBJ2-7; unclear D gene. The CDR3 totals 14 residues. Germline V lookup: CDR1 SGDLS, CDR2 YYNGEE. V lost 0 bases and J 6 bases, leaving 13 bases between the germline ends. The CDR3 sequence is CASSVEGTLGEQYF. The CDR3 nucleotides read TGTGCCAGCAGCGTAGAGGGCACCTTGGGCGAGCAGTACTTC.

The genes are TRBV6-5 and TRBJ1-1, with D hard to call. Trimming left V 0 bases short and J 6 bases short, with 5 bases between. The CDR3 totals 12 residues. Germline-derived CDR1 and CDR2 are MNHEY and SVGAGI. CDR3 loop: CASSYSKSEAFF. In DNA, the CDR3 is TGTGCCAGCAGTTACTCGAAGTCTGAAGCTTTCTTT.

The chain combines TRBV6-5 with TRBJ1-1; perhaps TRBD1 as D (5 bases). The CDR3 runs 13 residues. Trimming removed 2 bases from V and 4 bases from J, with 8 bases in between. Germline V gene lookup returns CDR1 MNHEY and CDR2 SVGAGI. The CDR3 sequence: CASSYQGSTEAFF. CDR3 DNA sequence: TGTGCCAGCAGTTACCAGGGCAGCACTGAAGCTTTCTTT.

The chain recombines TRBV4-3 with TRBJ2-3; D possibly corresponds to TRBD1 (6 bases). The CDR3 has 17 amino acids. CDR1 is LGHNA, CDR2 YSLEER, per germline. V was trimmed by 0 bases and J by 1 base, leaving 14 bases between them. The CDR3: CASSQDLGGTGTDTQYF. The CDR3 DNA reads TGCGCCAGCAGCCAAGATCTAGGGGGTACAGGCACAGATACGCAGTATTTT.

The rearrangement uses TRBV29-1 and TRBJ2-1, with TRBD2 matching 12 bases. This CDR3 spans 14 amino acids. Germline V gives CDR1 SQVTM, CDR2 ANQGSEA. J lost 8 bases, V lost 4 bases, and 6 bases had no gene match. The CDR3 protein is CSVGASGGAYEQFF. As DNA, the CDR3 is TGCAGCGTTGGGGCTAGCGGGGGGGCCTATGAGCAGTTCTTC.

This clone showed up just once. This sequence joins TRBV4-3 and TRBJ2-3; a possible D gene is TRBD2 (5 bases). The CDR3 is made up of 16 amino acids. CDR1 and CDR2 (germline): LGHNA, YSLEER. V was clipped by 0 bases and J by 5 bases, with 15 bases between them. CDR3 in DNA: TGCGCCAGCAGCCAAGATCGAGGTACTAGACAAGATACGCAGTATTTT. Its translation: CASSQDRGTRQDTQYF.

V and J are TRBV10-1 and TRBJ1-1; 7 bases are shared with TRBD1. The CDR3 is 13 amino acids. With 8 bases clipped from V and 0 bases from J, the junction kept 3 bases outside the gene matches. Per germline, CDR1 WNHNN and CDR2 SYGVQD (reference sequence). CDR3 DNA: TGCGCCAGCCAACAGGGGTTGAACACTGAAGCTTTCTTT. Protein sequence: CASQQGLNTEAFF.

The rearrangement joins TRBV4-2 to TRBJ2-2; D is unclear. V was pared by 4 bases and J by 6 bases, with 9 bases between. The length of the CDR3 is 13 residues. CDR1 and CDR2 from the germline V gene are LGHNA and YNFKEQ. The CDR3 loop is CASSLYSAGELFF. The CDR3 nucleotides read TGTGCCAGCAGCCTCTATTCCGCCGGGGAGCTGTTTTTT.

The chain combines TRBV28 with TRBJ1-5; D is unresolved. Germline V gene lookup returns CDR1 MDHEN and CDR2 SYDVKM. The CDR3 is 16 amino acids. Trimming took off 2 bases at V and 0 bases at J, with 11 bases between the two ends. CDR3 sequence (DNA): TGTGCCAGCAGTTTAGATCCTGGGGATAGCAATCAGCCCCAGCATTTT. Its translation: CASSLDPGDSNQPQHF.

The chain uses TRBV19 and TRBJ1-3; D remains ambiguous. CDR3 length: 13 residues. Trimming removed 4 bases at V and 3 bases at J, with 7 bases between. Germline V gene sequence: CDR1 LNHDA, CDR2 SQIVND (reference sequence). CDR3 in amino acids: CASSTSGGNTIYF. The CDR3 nucleotides are TGTGCCAGTAGTACGTCCGGTGGAAACACCATATATTTT. The whole variable domain, remainder taken from reference TRBV19 and TRBJ1-3, is DGGITQSPKYLFRKEGQNVTLSCEQNLNHDAMYWYRQDPGQGLRLIYYSQIVNDFQKGDIAEGYSVSREKKESFPLTVTSAQKNPTAFYLCASSTSGGNTIYFGEGSWLTVV.

A single count supports this clone. This chain connects TRBV9 to TRBJ1-2, with 9 bases fitting TRBD1. With 3 bases clipped from V and 5 bases from J, the junction kept 8 bases outside the gene matches. Germline V gives CDR1 SGDLS, CDR2 YYNGEE. The CDR3 consists of 15 residues. Here the CDR3 reads CASSGAGQGLYGYTF. CDR3 sequence (DNA): TGTGCCAGCAGCGGAGCGGGACAGGGACTTTATGGCTACACCTTC.

The chain is built from TRBV7-9 and TRBJ2-7; D is uncertain. The V and J ends lost 5 bases and 2 bases respectively, with 13 bases between them. This CDR3 region has 14 residues. The germline CDR1 and CDR2 sequences are SEHNR and FQNEAQ (reference sequence). The CDR3 here is CASSDPRFPYEQYF. The CDR3 nucleotides read TGTGCCAGCAGCGACCCCCGGTTCCCCTACGAGCAGTACTTC.

The chain carries TRBV27 and TRBJ1-4; TRBD1 matches at 7 bases. The CDR3 is 13 residues long. CDR1 is MNHEY and CDR2 is SMNVEV in the germline V gene (reference sequence). Germline trimming cut 9 bases from V and 8 bases from J; bases unmatched to any gene: 9. CDR3 coding DNA: TGTGCCAGTTCCCCAATAGGGGGCGAAAAACTGTTTTTT. Its protein is CASSPIGGEKLFF.

CDR3: CSVASGGQKSYEQYF. Here the CDR3 DNA reads TGCAGCGTGGCTAGCGGGGGACAGAAATCCTACGAGCAGTACTTC. The chain has TRBV29-1 and TRBJ2-7; 10 bases map to TRBD2. Trimming took 6 bases from V and 1 from J; bases not matched to a gene: 9. CDR1 and CDR2 from the germline V gene are SQVTM and ANQGSEA. This CDR3 region has 15 residues.

Note on this clone: This same CDR3 is encoded by further DNA sequences in the sample. This chain joins TRBV19 and TRBJ1-1, with D possibly matching TRBD1 (5 bases). In germline, CDR1 is LNHDA, CDR2 SQIVND (reference sequence). V was clipped by 7 bases and J by 1 base, with 7 bases between them. CDR3 length: 12 amino acids. Here the CDR3 DNA reads TGTGCCAGTAATCAGGGGAACACTGAAGCTTTCTTT. This translates into CASNQGNTEAFF.

The DNA of the CDR3 is TGCGCCAGCAGCCAAGATGTATCAGGGGGTAACGAGCAGTACTTC. Amino acids: CASSQDVSGGNEQYF. The chain couples TRBV4-3 to TRBJ2-7, with 7 bases that match TRBD1. V shed 0 bases, J shed 5 bases, and the junction held 7 bases outside the gene matches. CDR1 and CDR2 from the germline V gene are LGHNA and YSLEER. The CDR3 is 15 residues long.

V gene TRBV30 combines with J gene TRBJ2-7, with 8 bases that match TRBD2. Trimming removed 2 bases from V and 12 bases from J; junction bases left unmatched: 15. The V gene's germline CDR1 is GTSNPN and CDR2 SVGIG (reference sequence). This CDR3 contains 14 residues. The CDR3 loop reads CAWSSYRDPSGGYF. The CDR3 DNA reads as TGTGCCTGGAGTTCGTATCGTGATCCCAGCGGGGGGTACTTC.

The rearrangement joins TRBV12-2 to TRBJ1-2; TRBD1 is the table's D call and was not checked against the DNA. TRBV12-2 is classified as a pseudogene. This CDR3 region has 14 residues. The DNA of the CDR3 is TGTGCAAGTCGCTTAGGTACAGGGGACTATGGCTACACCTTC. Its protein is CASRLGTGDYGYTF.

The V and J genes are TRBV27 and TRBJ2-2; the match to TRBD1 covers 7 bases. V was pared by 5 bases and J by 1 base, with 7 bases of the junction left unmatched. Germline CDR1 reads MNHEY; CDR2 reads SMNVEV (reference sequence). This CDR3 comprises 16 residues. CDR3 in DNA: TGTGCCAGCAGTCTCCGGGACAGATTGAACACCGGGGAGCTGTTTTTT. Its translation: CASSLRDRLNTGELFF.

V gene TRBV7-6 combines with J gene TRBJ2-7, with D perhaps assigned TRBD1 or TRBD2 (5 bases each). The germline gives CDR1 SGHVS, CDR2 FNYEAQ. The CDR3 runs to 14 residues. The ends were cut back, 2 bases at V and 0 bases at J, with 8 bases in the middle. The CDR3 region is CASSLSGTSYEQYF. CDR3 coding DNA: TGTGCCAGCAGCTTATCCGGGACCTCCTACGAGCAGTACTTC. Looking up the rest from reference TRBV7-6 and TRBJ2-7 gives the full variable domain: GAGVSQSPRYKVTKRGQDVALRCDPISGHVSLYWYRQALGQGPEFLTYFNYEAQQDKSGLPNDRFSAERPEGSISTLTIQRTEQRDSAMYRCASSLSGTSYEQYFGPGTRLTVT.

The V and J genes are TRBV7-9 and TRBJ2-3, with 8 bases aligning to TRBD2. In germline, CDR1 is SEHNR, CDR2 FQNEAQ (reference sequence). The CDR3 extends over 15 amino acids. V lost 6 bases, J lost 0 bases, and 5 bases stayed unmatched. Written as DNA, the CDR3 is TGTGCCAGCAGTGAAAGCGGGGGAAGCACAGATACGCAGTATTTT. Translation: CASSESGGSTDTQYF. Supplemented by reference TRBV7-9 and TRBJ2-3, the full variable domain reads DTGVSQNPRHKITKRGQNVTFRCDPISEHNRLYWYRQTLGQGPEFLTYFQNEAQLEKSRLLSDRFSAERPKGSFSTLEIQRTEQGDSAMYLCASSESGGSTDTQYFGPGTRLTVL.

CDR3 coding DNA: TGTGCCAGTAGTACAGGGGGCCCCTACGAGCAGTACTTC. Its protein is CASSTGGPYEQYF. The rearrangement links TRBV19 to TRBJ2-7; 8 bases line up with TRBD1. The length of the CDR3 is 13 residues. CDR1 and CDR2 from the germline V gene are LNHDA and SQIVND (reference sequence). Trimming removed 4 bases from V and 2 bases from J; junction bases left unmatched: 1.